This passage covers 21 T cell receptor beta chains from one sample sequenced in a study of blood T cell repertoires in COVID-19. Here immunoSEQ multiplex PCR was the method, and the copy in TCRdb shows in-frame clones only, minus some. The data hold roughly 100,000 clones, with about nine tenths observed a single time. The sequenced sample was peripheral blood. Receptor source: a woman aged 45-65 years with COVID-19, enrolled during active disease.

The rearrangement links TRBV28 to TRBJ2-7; TRBD1 might be the D (6 bases). The CDR3 sequence is 14 residues long. V lost 5 bases, J lost 2 bases, and 13 bases lay in between. CDR1 is MDHEN and CDR2 is SYDVKM in the germline V gene. The chain's CDR3 is CASSGKGDPYEQYF. CDR3 sequence (DNA): TGTGCCAGCAGTGGCAAGGGGGACCCCTACGAGCAGTACTTC.

The chain combines TRBV12-3 or TRBV12-4 with TRBJ2-4; D perhaps matches TRBD2 (6 bases). The V end was cut by 1 base, the J end by 11 bases, with 12 bases between. This CDR3 contains 13 residues. The CDR3 sequence is CASSLGLANLQYF. CDR3 DNA sequence: TGTGCCAGCAGTTTAGGGCTAGCGAATCTTCAGTACTTC.

V and J are TRBV19 and TRBJ1-1; D may be TRBD1 (6 bases). The CDR3 has 15 amino acids. Trimming stripped 1 base from V and 6 bases from J, with 15 bases between. Germline CDR1 reads LNHDA; CDR2 reads SQIVND (reference sequence). CDR3 DNA sequence: TGTGCCAGTAGTATAGGGGGGCAGGGTTACGCTGAAGCTTTCTTT. Amino acids: CASSIGGQGYAEAFF.

The count of this clone is one. The V gene is TRBV29-1, the J gene TRBJ1-2; a weak D match, TRBD1 (6 bases). Germline V CDR1 and CDR2: SQVTM, ANQGSEA. CDR3 length equals 12 residues. V lost 4 bases and J 2 bases, leaving 8 bases between the germline ends. Here the CDR3 DNA reads TGCAGCGTTGGGGACACCAACTATGGCTACACCTTC. This translates into CSVGDTNYGYTF.

The chain carries TRBV5-1 and TRBJ1-6; a weak D match, TRBD1 (5 bases). Germline V gives CDR1 SGHRS, CDR2 YFSETQ. The length of the CDR3 is 15 residues. V dropped 0 bases and J dropped 6 bases, with 10 bases sitting between them. CDR3 nucleotides: TGCGCCAGCAGCTTGGAGGCAGGGATTAATTCACCCCTCCACTTT. It translates to CASSLEAGINSPLHF. Drawing the rest from reference TRBV5-1 and TRBJ1-6, the complete variable domain is KAGVTQTPRYLIKTRGQQVTLSCSPISGHRSVSWYQQTPGQGLQFLFEYFSETQRNKGNFPGRFSGRQFSNSRSEMNVSTLELGDSALYLCASSLEAGINSPLHFGNGTRLTVT.

V and J are TRBV6-1 and TRBJ1-5, with D tentatively TRBD1 (5 bases). Trimming removed 2 bases from V and 7 bases from J, with 12 bases in between. CDR1 is MNHNS, CDR2 SASEGT, per germline. CDR3 length equals 14 residues. The CDR3 protein is CASSEIGSGQPQHF. In DNA form, the CDR3 reads TGTGCCAGCAGTGAAATAGGGTCAGGGCAGCCCCAGCATTTT.

The chain combines TRBV9 with TRBJ1-2; 7 bases fit TRBD1. Trimming cost V 3 bases and J 2 bases; bases outside gene matches: 4. Germline values: CDR1 SGDLS, CDR2 YYNGEE. There are 14 residues in the CDR3. This CDR3 is CASSAMTGNYGYTF. CDR3 bases: TGTGCCAGCAGCGCCATGACAGGGAACTATGGCTACACCTTC.

The CDR3 reads CASSSASDSPLHF. CDR3 nucleotides: TGCGCCAGCAGCTCTGCCTCGGATTCACCCCTCCACTTT. The V gene is TRBV5-1, the J gene TRBJ1-6, with unresolved D. Between the trimmed V and J ends, which lost 3 bases and 8 bases, there was a span of 9 bases. Germline values: CDR1 SGHRS, CDR2 YFSETQ. The CDR3 is made up of 13 amino acids.

This chain links TRBV19 with TRBJ2-3, with 9 bases lining up with TRBD1. Looked up from germline, CDR1 is LNHDA and CDR2 is SQIVND (reference sequence). The CDR3 consists of 14 residues. Trimming cost V 5 bases and J 5 bases; bases outside gene matches: 5. CDR3 sequence (DNA): TGTGCCAGTAGTTCCCGGACAGGGGTAGATACGCAGTATTTT. Amino acid sequence: CASSSRTGVDTQYF.

This clone was counted a single time. The rearrangement joins TRBV7-3 to TRBJ1-5, with a tentative D call TRBD1 (5 bases). V was shortened by 0 bases and J by 3 bases, with 15 bases between the two germline ends. The CDR3 loop spans 17 amino acids. The germline CDR1 and CDR2 sequences are SGHTA and FQGTGA. This CDR3 is CASSLTGGNMNNQPQHF. In DNA form, the CDR3 reads TGTGCCAGCAGCTTAACGGGGGGGAATATGAACAATCAGCCCCAGCATTTT.

The J gene is TRBJ2-3, the V gene TRBV7-2; 8 nucleotides align to TRBD2. Trimming removed 5 bases from V and 2 bases from J; junction bases left unmatched: 9. The CDR3 totals 16 residues. Germline CDR1 reads SGHTA; CDR2 reads FQGNSA. CDR3 sequence: CASSARIAGNTDTQYF. The CDR3 DNA sequence: TGTGCCAGCAGCGCCCGAATAGCGGGAAACACAGATACGCAGTATTTT.

The chain joins TRBV5-1 to TRBJ2-7; 9 positions match TRBD1. The CDR3 length is 14 residues. Looked up from germline, CDR1 is SGHRS and CDR2 is YFSETQ. The V gene end was trimmed by 4 bases and the J gene end by 6 bases; junction bases not matched to a gene: 8. CDR3 region: CASSTWTGVIEQYF. The DNA of the CDR3 is TGCGCCAGCAGCACCTGGACAGGGGTAATCGAGCAGTACTTC.

The chain is built from TRBV9 and TRBJ1-3, with 10 nucleotides matching TRBD1. CDR3 length: 15 amino acids. Germline V gene sequence: CDR1 SGDLS, CDR2 YYNGEE. V lost 3 bases to trimming and J lost 3 bases; unmatched junction nucleotides: 3. The CDR3 reads CASSATGGGGNTIYF. The CDR3 nucleotides are TGTGCCAGCAGCGCGACAGGGGGCGGTGGAAACACCATATATTTT.

This chain uses TRBV25-1 with TRBJ2-1; 8 positions match TRBD2. The germline V gene has CDR1 MGHDK and CDR2 SYGVNS. CDR3 size: 16 residues. After removal of 7 bases from V and 2 bases from J, the junction contained 10 bases not matched to a gene. CDR3 region: CASTGGPATTYNEQFF. The CDR3 nucleotides are TGTGCCAGCACGGGAGGGCCTGCCACTACCTACAATGAGCAGTTCTTC.

The chain links TRBV19 to TRBJ1-6; D ambiguous. Germline assignment: CDR1 LNHDA and CDR2 SQIVND (reference sequence). V was shortened by 7 bases and J by 5 bases, with 12 bases between the two germline ends. This CDR3 spans 14 amino acids. In nucleotides, the CDR3 is TGTGCCAGTAAGAGAGGGTGGGATAATTCACCCCTCCACTTT. It is translated as CASKRGWDNSPLHF. The variable domain in full, completed from reference TRBV19 and TRBJ1-6, reads DGGITQSPKYLFRKEGQNVTLSCEQNLNHDAMYWYRQDPGQGLRLIYYSQIVNDFQKGDIAEGYSVSREKKESFPLTVTSAQKNPTAFYLCASKRGWDNSPLHFGNGTRLTVT.

This chain connects TRBV6-2 or TRBV6-3 to TRBJ1-1; TRBD1 matches at 7 bases. V shed 2 bases and J 2 bases; nucleotides not matched to a gene: 2. The CDR3 is 14 residues long. Germline lookup yields CDR1 MNHEY and CDR2 SVGEGT. The DNA of the CDR3 is TGTGCCAGCAGTTACCAGGGGGGAAACACTGAAGCTTTCTTT. Protein: CASSYQGGNTEAFF.

The chain uses TRBV21-1 and TRBJ2-5; the DNA was not compared with TRBD2, the D call given in the table. TRBV21-1 is recorded as a pseudogene. This CDR3 spans 16 amino acids. The CDR3 reads CASSKSSGPGFMTQYF. CDR3 coding DNA: TGTGCCAGCAGCAAATCTAGCGGCCCAGGTTTTATGACCCAGTACTTC.

This clone was counted only a few times. The chain links TRBV6-6 to TRBJ1-1; the D is unclear. The V end lost 2 bases, the J end lost 2 bases, and 9 bases lay between the germline ends. Germline loops: CDR1 MNHNY, CDR2 SVGAGI (reference sequence). The length of the CDR3 is 14 residues. In nucleotides, the CDR3 is TGTGCCAGCAGTTACCCGGAGCCTAACACTGAAGCTTTCTTT. This gives the protein CASSYPEPNTEAFF.

This clone was recorded a few times. The rearrangement links TRBV7-9 to TRBJ2-7, with D maybe TRBD2 (7 bases). The V and J ends lost 5 bases and 5 bases respectively, with 16 bases between them. Germline V gene data show CDR1 as SEHNR and CDR2 as FQNEAQ (reference sequence). The CDR3 has 14 residues. The CDR3 loop reads CASSPIGGAHEQYF. The CDR3 DNA follows: TGTGCCAGCAGCCCAATAGGGGGGGCCCACGAGCAGTACTTC.

The V call is TRBV7-6, the J call TRBJ1-4; D unresolved. There are 17 residues in the CDR3. Germline assignment: CDR1 SGHVS and CDR2 FNYEAQ. The ends were cut back, 3 bases at V and 0 bases at J, with 14 bases in the middle. CDR3 protein: CASSFKFISATNEKLFF. CDR3 in DNA: TGTGCCAGCAGCTTTAAGTTCATAAGCGCAACTAATGAAAAACTGTTTTTT.

This chain uses TRBV30 with TRBJ2-1, with 10 nucleotides matching TRBD2. J gave up 7 bases and V 0 bases, and 6 bases lay outside the gene matches. Germline V gene sequence: CDR1 GTSNPN, CDR2 SVGIG (reference sequence). The CDR3 sequence is 15 residues long. The CDR3: CAWSVPLAGANEQFF. CDR3 nucleotide sequence: TGTGCCTGGAGTGTACCGCTAGCGGGGGCAAATGAGCAGTTCTTC.